Shown below are 2 T cell receptor beta chains from a single sample sequenced in a study of blood T cell repertoires in COVID-19. Generated by immunoSEQ multiplex PCR, the TCRdb table keeps only in-frame clones and is missing some. The table includes roughly 220,000 clones, 80% to 90% detected once. The sample was peripheral blood. These TCRs come from a woman aged 80 or over with COVID-19, enrolled during active disease.

This chain links TRBV24-1 with TRBJ2-7; 10 nucleotides align to TRBD1. The CDR3 is made up of 16 amino acids. The junction had 12 bases not matched to a gene; V was cut back by 8 bases and J by 3 bases. The V gene's germline CDR1 is KGHDR and CDR2 SFDVKD. This CDR3 reads CATTPGQGTVDYEQYF. As DNA, the CDR3 is TGTGCCACCACCCCGGGACAGGGGACGGTGGACTACGAGCAGTACTTC.

The gene calls are TRBV10-2 and TRBJ1-5; the D gene is possibly TRBD1 (6 bases). This CDR3 region has 16 residues. Germline values: CDR1 WSHSY, CDR2 SAAADI. Trimming took 2 bases from V and 6 from J, leaving 17 bases between them. The CDR3 is CASSEVSPRGGQPQHF. For the CDR3, the DNA is TGCGCCAGCAGTGAGGTTTCGCCCAGGGGCGGTCAGCCCCAGCATTTT.